This T cell receptor beta chain is drawn from a study of CD8+CD57+ T cells in acquired aplastic anemia. Study-level background: Sorted cells (CD4+ and CD8+) yielded DNA amounts that averaged around 3.5 ug.

Deletions cut 4 bases from V and 4 bases from J, with 14 bases between. CDR3 length: 14 residues. CDR1 and CDR2 (germline): DFQATT, SNEGSKA (reference sequence). This clonotype was detected many times. Using genomic DNA as the template, TCR beta VDJ and CDR3 profiling was carried out. TCRdb redid the calling of the reads with MiXCR, one entry per CDR3 protein. The sample contains around 430,000 distinct CDR3 sequences, roughly 34% of which appear only once. Patients selected for sequencing had displayed CD8+CD57+ cell expansion by flow cytometry. No patient had been given any therapy when blood was sampled.

The TCR was taken from a human donor with aplastic anemia. This chain connects TRBV20-1 to TRBJ1-5; D call uncertain. Material: sorted CD4+, CD8+, or CD8+CD57+ T cells (not recorded which) from PBMCs. The CDR3 here is CSATSDPGNQPQHF. The CDR3 region has the DNA TGCAGTGCTACCTCGGACCCGGGGAATCAGCCCCAGCATTTT.